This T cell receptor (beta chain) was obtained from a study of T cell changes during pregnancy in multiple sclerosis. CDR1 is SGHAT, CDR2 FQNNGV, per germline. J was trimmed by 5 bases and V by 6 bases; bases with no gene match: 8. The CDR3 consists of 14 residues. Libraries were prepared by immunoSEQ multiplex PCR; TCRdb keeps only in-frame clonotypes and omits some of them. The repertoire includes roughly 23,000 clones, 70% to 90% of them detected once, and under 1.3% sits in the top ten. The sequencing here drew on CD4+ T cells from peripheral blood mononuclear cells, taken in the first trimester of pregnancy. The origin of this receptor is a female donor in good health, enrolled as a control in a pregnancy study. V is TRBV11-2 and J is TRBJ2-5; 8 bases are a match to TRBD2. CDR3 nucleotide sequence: TGTGCCAGCAGTCGCGGGGGGCCCCGGGAGACCCAGTACTTC. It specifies CASSRGGPRETQYF.